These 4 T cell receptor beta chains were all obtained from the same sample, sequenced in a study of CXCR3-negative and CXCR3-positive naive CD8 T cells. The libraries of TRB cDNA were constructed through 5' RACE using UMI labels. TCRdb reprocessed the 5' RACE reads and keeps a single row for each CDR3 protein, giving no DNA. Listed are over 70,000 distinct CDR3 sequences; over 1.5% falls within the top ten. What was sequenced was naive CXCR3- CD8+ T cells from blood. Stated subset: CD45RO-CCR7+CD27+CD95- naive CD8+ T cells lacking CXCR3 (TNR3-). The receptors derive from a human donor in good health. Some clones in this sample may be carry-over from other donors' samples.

The CDR3 here is CASSYSQRRFF. The V gene is TRBV6-2 or TRBV6-3, the J gene TRBJ2-1; the TCRdb call, TRBD2, lacks DNA for checking. The CDR3 covers 11 residues. Germline V CDR1 and CDR2: MNHEY, SVGEGT.

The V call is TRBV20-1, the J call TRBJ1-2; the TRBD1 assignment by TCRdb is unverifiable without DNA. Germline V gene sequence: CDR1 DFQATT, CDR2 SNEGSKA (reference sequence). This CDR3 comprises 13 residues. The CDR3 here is CSARHRGGYGYTF.

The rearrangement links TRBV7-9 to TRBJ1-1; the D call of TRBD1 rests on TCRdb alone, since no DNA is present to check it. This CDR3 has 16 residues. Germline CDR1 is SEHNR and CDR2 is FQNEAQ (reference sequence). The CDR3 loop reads CASSHRDRIPNTEAFF. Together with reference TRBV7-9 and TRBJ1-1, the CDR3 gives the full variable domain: DTGVSQNPRHKITKRGQNVTFRCDPISEHNRLYWYRQTLGQGPEFLTYFQNEAQLEKSRLLSDRFSAERPKGSFSTLEIQRTEQGDSAMYLCASSHRDRIPNTEAFFGQGTRLTVV.

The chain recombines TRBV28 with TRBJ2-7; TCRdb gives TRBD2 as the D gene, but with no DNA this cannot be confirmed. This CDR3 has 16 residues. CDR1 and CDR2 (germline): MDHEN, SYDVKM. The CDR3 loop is CASSLPTSGGSYEQYF.